The present entry profiles one T cell receptor beta chain with its context. The sample comes from a study of blood T cell repertoires in COVID-19. V lost 1 base to trimming and J lost 0 bases, with 8 bases between them. Germline V gene sequence: CDR1 SGHNT, CDR2 YYREEE (reference sequence). The CDR3 totals 15 residues. The authors' processing: By means of reference gene primer amplification, nucleated cell counts were estimated. This table comes from immunoSEQ multiplex PCR, and its TCRdb copy is limited to in-frame clones, with some not included. The DNA was the basis for D and trimming; V, J and clone size are from that table. Of 150,000 to 200,000 clones in the sample, about four fifths were seen once.

The source is a woman between 40 and 50 years old with COVID-19, enrolled during active disease. Sequenced: peripheral blood. V and J are TRBV5-4 and TRBJ1-3; D not resolved. CDR3 bases: TGTGCCAGCAGCTTGACACCAAACTCTGGAAACACCATATATTTT. Translating it yields CASSLTPNSGNTIYF.